The rows below give T cell receptor beta chains drawn from one sample of a study of PD-1 blockade in classical Hodgkin lymphoma. Sequencing used immunoSEQ multiplex PCR; TCRdb keeps in-frame clones, though not all of them. Here the sample spans some 93,000 clones, around 78% being singletons. The input for sequencing was peripheral blood mononuclear cells (PBMCs), taken before the fourth cycle of nivolumab. The receptors stem from a human donor with classical Hodgkin lymphoma. Both conserved end residues are part of each CDR3. D genes are given only for firm matches. Clone size is not always given. Where it is, it says once, few, many or a class for expanded clones.

j_gene	v_gene	abundance	len	d_gene	CDR3aa	CDR3nt
TRBJ2-2	TRBV13	few	14	-	CASSFPYPTGELFF	TGTGCCAGCAGCTTCCCATACCCCACCGGGGAGCTGTTTTTT
TRBJ2-2	TRBV5-4	-	14	TRBD2	CASSLERGPGELFF	TGTGCCAGCAGCTTGGAGCGGGGTCCCGGGGAGCTGTTTTTT
TRBJ1-2	TRBV5-6	-	15	-	CASSLGRALGYGYTF	TGTGCCAGCAGCTTGGGGAGGGCCCTAGGGTATGGCTACACCTTC
TRBJ2-3	TRBV5-1	-	17	TRBD2	CASSLLIPGLGTDTQYF	TGCGCCAGCAGCTTACTTATCCCGGGACTAGGAACAGATACGCAGTATTTT
TRBJ2-7	TRBV27	-	10	-	CASRRGEQYF	TGTGCCAGCCGAAGGGGAGAGCAGTACTTC
TRBJ2-7	TRBV7-3	-	14	-	CASSLGGDPYEQYF	TGTGCCAGCAGCTTAGGCGGGGACCCCTACGAGCAGTACTTC
TRBJ1-2	TRBV19	-	14	-	CASTTATKGYGYTF	TGTGCCAGTACTACAGCTACTAAGGGCTATGGCTACACCTTC
TRBJ2-3	TRBV7-9	-	17	TRBD2	CASSLAHIAGGPDTQYF	TGTGCCAGCAGCTTAGCGCATATAGCGGGGGGGCCGGATACGCAGTATTTT
TRBJ2-6	TRBV6-5	-	15	-	CASSYWGSGANVLTF	TGTGCCAGCAGTTATTGGGGATCTGGGGCCAACGTCCTGACTTTC
TRBJ1-4	TRBV14	-	17	-	CASSQEKGRLKREKLFF	TGTGCCAGCAGCCAAGAGAAAGGGAGACTCAAAAGGGAAAAACTGTTTTTT
TRBJ1-2	TRBV4-1	few	14	TRBD1	CASSQEDRAYGYTF	TGCGCCAGCAGCCAAGAAGACAGGGCTTATGGCTACACCTTC
TRBJ2-1	TRBV27	-	14	-	CAARPLPSYNEQFF	TGTGCCGCTAGGCCCCTCCCGTCTTACAATGAGCAGTTCTTC
TRBJ1-6	TRBV6-6	few	14	-	CASSQGGTYSPLHF	TGTGCCAGCAGTCAGGGAGGTACCTATTCACCCCTCCACTTT
TRBJ1-2	TRBV29-1	-	12	-	CSVKGGDYGYTF	TGCAGCGTGAAAGGGGGGGACTATGGCTACACCTTC
TRBJ2-3	TRBV9	-	16	TRBD2	CASSVALAGNTDTQYF	TGTGCCAGCAGCGTAGCCCTAGCGGGGAACACAGATACGCAGTATTTT
TRBJ1-1	TRBV6-5	-	13	-	CASSYRRNTEAFF	TGTGCCAGCAGTTACAGACGGAACACTGAAGCTTTCTTT
TRBJ2-5	TRBV5-4	-	13	TRBD1	CASSTGTGETQYF	TGTGCCAGCAGTACCGGGACAGGAGAGACCCAGTACTTC
TRBJ2-2	TRBV10-1	once	17	TRBD2	CASSEAGAGGEAGELFF	TGCGCCAGCAGCGAGGCCGGAGCGGGAGGAGAAGCCGGGGAGCTGTTTTTT
TRBJ2-7	TRBV9	-	15	TRBD1	CASSVEGQGRGEQYF	TGTGCCAGCAGCGTAGAGGGACAGGGAAGGGGCGAGCAGTACTTC
TRBJ2-1	TRBV2	-	15	-	CASSLSQGTYNEQFF	TGTGCCAGCAGCCTATCACAGGGAACCTACAATGAGCAGTTCTTC
TRBJ2-7	TRBV6-5	-	15	-	CASSYLSGPSYEQYF	TGTGCCAGCAGTTACTTGTCAGGGCCTTCCTACGAGCAGTACTTC
TRBJ1-5	TRBV6-6	-	14	-	CASSSPQRDQPQHF	TGTGCCAGCAGCTCACCCCAAAGGGATCAGCCCCAGCATTTT
TRBJ2-1	TRBV2	-	14	TRBD2	CASNREVLYNEQFF	TGTGCCAGCAACCGGGAGGTCTTGTACAATGAGCAGTTCTTC
TRBJ1-3	TRBV7-9	-	13	-	CASSPGAGNTIYF	TGTGCCAGCAGCCCAGGGGCTGGAAACACCATATATTTT
TRBJ2-2	TRBV7-3	-	15	-	CASSSREVGTGELFF	TGTGCCAGCAGCTCGAGGGAAGTGGGCACCGGGGAGCTGTTTTTT
TRBJ2-5	TRBV27	-	16	-	CASSGGPRAVQETQYF	TGTGCCAGCAGTGGTGGCCCTAGGGCAGTCCAAGAGACCCAGTACTTC
TRBJ2-7	TRBV7-9	-	14	TRBD1	CASSLRTGASEQYF	TGTGCCAGCAGCTTAAGGACAGGGGCGAGTGAGCAGTACTTC
TRBJ1-5	TRBV10-3	-	13	-	CAISESANQPQHF	TGTGCCATCAGTGAGTCGGCCAATCAGCCCCAGCATTTT
TRBJ1-5	TRBV10-3	-	13	TRBD1	CAISETGVQPQHF	TGTGCCATCAGTGAAACAGGGGTTCAGCCCCAGCATTTT
TRBJ2-5	TRBV2	-	11	-	CASRVEETQYF	TGTGCCAGCAGGGTCGAAGAGACCCAGTACTTC
TRBJ2-5	TRBV7-9	-	14	-	CASRQGQYQETQYF	TGTGCCAGCAGACAGGGCCAGTACCAAGAGACCCAGTACTTC
TRBJ2-3	TRBV7-9	-	14	-	CASSLRQTTDTQYF	TGTGCCAGCAGCTTAAGGCAGACCACAGATACGCAGTATTTT
TRBJ1-1	TRBV19	-	14	-	CASSTTAIDTEAFF	TGTGCCAGTAGTACGACCGCGATCGACACTGAAGCTTTCTTT
TRBJ2-1	TRBV10-3	-	15	-	CAISENRDNYNEQFF	TGTGCCATCAGTGAGAACCGGGACAACTACAATGAGCAGTTCTTC